The entry that follows covers one TCR beta chain sequence. The sample holds many counts of this clonotype. There is no known antigen for this receptor. Base qualities are not provided; no much larger clone lies one nucleotide away. TCR beta CDR3 regions were amplified from RNA transcripts. A first-round RT-PCR of the TCR CDR3 used the HTBI primer set with the Qiagen OneStep RT-PCR kit. The libraries were constructed in a second round of multiplex PCR and then size-selected and purified. Paired-end sequencing of the libraries was performed with 100 bp reads on an Illumina HiSeq2000. The paper's data handling went like this. SOAPnuke was used to process the raw data, throwing out any read that contained adapters or uncalled bases, had a mean Phred below 15, or lacked an exact constant-primer or identifier match. High-quality paired reads were merged with COPE v1.2.5, and unique nucleotide sequences were defined as clonotypes. MiTCR v1.1 was used to align the clonotypes against IMGT TRBV, TRBD and TRBJ reference segments. The analysis was restricted to V-J combinations with a frequency above 0.0001, which together covered around 99% of the repertoires. The TCS score was defined as F50 (clonal expansion) divided by E x V (chaos), with BLOSUM62-based TCRdist calculated between CDR3 peptides within each V-J. Welch's t-statistics and random forest reduced roughly 500 V-J features to roughly 13, which were used in a naive Bayes classifier (R e1071). TCRdb reworked the public reads: Q25 trimming with fastp, MiXCR clone assembly, productive beta chains retained. CDR3 protein sequences are deduplicated, and each keeps its most common genes and DNA. The V and J calls, along with clone size, are taken from TCRdb and not from the paper's own processing. Counted in this sample were about 420,000 distinct CDR3 sequences; 15% to 19% of them appeared once. The ten largest clones add up to roughly 7.7% of the sample.

A patient counted as having stable Graves' hyperthyroidism if no progression to ophthalmopathy occurred over 18 months of follow-up. The hyperthyroidism patients were between 18 and 65 years old and newly diagnosed, with a disease duration of less than 2 months. The study excluded patients with uncontrolled infections, other autoimmune diseases, pregnancy or lactation. Diagnoses relied on clinical symptoms, serum thyroxine and TRAb, thyroid ultrasound and orbital computed tomography. Ficoll-Paque density gradient centrifugation was used to isolate PBMCs from approximately 10 ml of fresh peripheral blood. Total RNA was extracted with Trizol reagent, and quality was checked on an Agilent 2100 Bioanalyzer. These data belong to a study of T cells in Graves' hyperthyroidism and ophthalmopathy (dated by TCRdb to between 2018 and 2020). As for the study more broadly: Peripheral blood samples were taken at the time of initial diagnosis, prior to any treatment. To identify distinguishing TCR V-J signatures, a discovery cohort of around 98 patients was used, comprising 40 to 45 with Graves' ophthalmopathy and 57 with stable Graves' hyperthyroidism. Whether ophthalmopathy could be predicted prospectively was tested in an independent validation cohort made up of roughly 19 hyperthyroidism patients plus 17 patients who later progressed to ophthalmopathy. The 90 to 100 discovery patients were randomly divided into training and test sets at a 7:3 ratio. Thyroid tissue and blood T-cell repertoires from about six Graves' hyperthyroidism patients were also compared in the study. After blood sampling, hyperthyroidism patients were treated with methimazole at a starting dose of 30 mg daily, and ophthalmopathy patients were treated with high-dose intravenous methylprednisolone. The paper describes TCR Vbeta CDR3 sequencing of 120 to 150 peripheral blood samples, made up of 43 ophthalmopathy patients, around 78 hyperthyroidism patients and 17 progressor patients. What the research found in general, with its limitations: Most expanded thyroid clonotypes (frequency above 0.001) were also found in blood, which suggests that blood repertoires may mirror thyroid immune responses. No statistical method was used to set the sample size in advance, and investigators knew the group allocation. Ophthalmopathy was separated from stable hyperthyroidism by a 13 V-J signature model, with approximately 90% sensitivity and approximately 81% specificity obtained in cross-validation and 80%/75% obtained in testing. In validation, the model predicted progression to ophthalmopathy with over 65% sensitivity and about 73% specificity, a median of around 6.6 months before onset.

CDR3 length: 17 amino acids, cysteine to phenylalanine. Of all the DNA, just the CDR3 is kept, 51 bases in frame from base 1. A distance of 23 bases separates the germline ends of V and J, which lose 4 bases and 7 bases respectively. From a lookup of the germline V gene, CDR1 and CDR2 are MDHEN and SYDVKM. Sequenced: blood. Here the chain combines TRBV28 and TRBJ1-5; a weak D assignment points to TRBD1 (6 bases agree). The clonotype was recovered from a young woman with Graves' hyperthyroidism. The base sequence is TGTGCCAGCAGTTCCTATCGCGGGGGGCGGCTAGCACAGCCCCAGCATTTT. This yields the protein CASSSYRGGRLAQPQHF.